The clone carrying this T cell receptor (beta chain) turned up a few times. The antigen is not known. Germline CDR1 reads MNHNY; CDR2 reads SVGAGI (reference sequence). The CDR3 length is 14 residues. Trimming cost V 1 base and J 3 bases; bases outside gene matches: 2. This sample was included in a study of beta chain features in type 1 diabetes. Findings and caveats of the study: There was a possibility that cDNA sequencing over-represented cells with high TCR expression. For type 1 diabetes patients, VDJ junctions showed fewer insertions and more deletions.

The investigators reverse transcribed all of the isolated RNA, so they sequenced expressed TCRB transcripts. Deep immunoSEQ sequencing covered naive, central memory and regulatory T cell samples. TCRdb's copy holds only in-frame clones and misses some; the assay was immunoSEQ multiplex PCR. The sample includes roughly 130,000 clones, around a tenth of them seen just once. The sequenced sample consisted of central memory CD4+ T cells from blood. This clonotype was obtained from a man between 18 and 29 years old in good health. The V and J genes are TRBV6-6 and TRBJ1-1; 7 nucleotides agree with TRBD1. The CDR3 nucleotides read TGTGCCAGCAGTTACTACACAGGGGACACTGAAGCTTTCTTT. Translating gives CASSYYTGDTEAFF.